The T cell receptor beta chain under discussion was sequenced for a study of cytotoxic CD8 clonotypes in ibrutinib-treated CLL. Study at large: Responses: 24 partial, 2 complete; after median roughly 68 months, about 15 stayed remitted, some twelve progressed.

This table comes from immunoSEQ multiplex PCR, and its TCRdb copy is limited to in-frame clones, with some not included. The sample records around 200,000 clones, roughly three quarters being singletons. The CDR3 runs to 18 residues. Trimming at V came to 2 bases and at J to 2 bases, leaving 11 bases not matched to a gene. Germline lookup yields CDR1 SGHTA and CDR2 FQGNSA. The material was PBMCs, obtained after 12 months of ibrutinib treatment. The chain links TRBV7-2 to TRBJ1-5; 8 nucleotides align to TRBD1. This clonotype was obtained from a human donor with chronic lymphocytic leukemia. This CDR3 is CASSLRGGQGMGNQPQHF. In DNA form, the CDR3 reads TGTGCCAGCAGCTTAAGGGGCGGACAGGGTATGGGCAATCAGCCCCAGCATTTT.